This record concerns one T cell receptor (beta chain) sequence. The method was immunoSEQ multiplex PCR; TCRdb's version includes in-frame clones alone and lacks a portion of them. The sample records 110,000 to 150,000 clones, approximately 90% being singletons. The data were taken from a study of T cell responses to AZD1222 COVID-19 vaccine. This CDR3 has 16 residues. Germline loops: CDR1 MNHEY, CDR2 SVGAGI. Trimming stripped 1 base from V and 4 bases from J, with 16 bases between. The chain recombines TRBV6-5 with TRBJ1-2, with D unclear. This receptor was identified in an adult who received the AZD1222 COVID-19 vaccine. This material consisted of peripheral blood, taken 28 days after the second AZD1222 dose. The CDR3 loop is CASSYFDTRSPYGYTF. The DNA for the CDR3 is TGTGCCAGCAGTTACTTCGACACGAGATCTCCCTATGGCTACACCTTC.